Listed below are T cell receptor beta chains from one sample, sequenced in a study of cytomegalovirus exposure and HLA in healthy donors. Profiling relied on immunoSEQ multiplex PCR, and the TCRdb table lists in-frame clones only, not all of them. The data hold 180,000 or so clones, with 77% observed a single time. Material: PBMCs. These receptor sequences come from a man between 18 and 35 years old in good health and CMV-seronegative. Both conserved end residues are part of each CDR3. The order of the fields is V gene, clone size, J gene, D gene, CDR3 protein, CDR3 DNA. A D gene is named only where the DNA matches it firmly. Clone size appears in some rows only: once, few, many, or a class for an expanded clone.

v_call: TRBV9; clone_size: -; j_call: TRBJ2-1; d_call: -; cdr3_aa: CASSDGDGGRGYEQFF; cdr3_nt: TGTGCCAGCAGCGATGGGGATGGGGGCCGGGGATATGAGCAGTTCTTC
v_call: TRBV5-1; clone_size: -; j_call: TRBJ2-7; d_call: -; cdr3_aa: CASSLRAQGNLFSEQYF; cdr3_nt: TGCGCCAGCAGCTTGAGGGCACAGGGTAACCTCTTTAGTGAGCAGTACTTC
v_call: TRBV5-5; clone_size: -; j_call: TRBJ1-1; d_call: TRBD1; cdr3_aa: CASSRGGFTEAFF; cdr3_nt: TGTGCCAGCAGCCGAGGGGGCTTCACTGAAGCTTTCTTT
v_call: TRBV5-6; clone_size: -; j_call: TRBJ2-3; d_call: -; cdr3_aa: CASSFPGEDTQYF; cdr3_nt: TGTGCCAGCAGCTTCCCAGGGGAAGATACGCAGTATTTT
v_call: TRBV30; clone_size: -; j_call: TRBJ2-6; d_call: -; cdr3_aa: CAWSVPRVSGANVLTF; cdr3_nt: TGTGCCTGGAGTGTACCCAGGGTCTCTGGGGCCAACGTCCTGACTTTC
v_call: TRBV30; clone_size: -; j_call: TRBJ2-5; d_call: TRBD2; cdr3_aa: CAWSSGGVGETQYF; cdr3_nt: TGTGCCTGGAGTTCCGGGGGGGTCGGGGAGACCCAGTACTTC
v_call: TRBV30; clone_size: -; j_call: TRBJ2-3; d_call: TRBD1; cdr3_aa: CAWRGTGDTQYF; cdr3_nt: TGTGCCTGGAGGGGGACAGGGGATACGCAGTATTTT
v_call: TRBV2; clone_size: -; j_call: TRBJ1-1; d_call: -; cdr3_aa: CASSVWEGGTEAFF; cdr3_nt: TGTGCCAGCAGTGTGTGGGAGGGTGGCACTGAAGCTTTCTTT
v_call: TRBV5-4; clone_size: few; j_call: TRBJ1-4; d_call: TRBD1; cdr3_aa: CASSLRSGQGGEKLFF; cdr3_nt: TGTGCCAGCAGCTTGAGGTCGGGACAGGGAGGTGAAAAACTGTTTTTT
v_call: TRBV2; clone_size: -; j_call: TRBJ2-5; d_call: TRBD2; cdr3_aa: CASRGLGYQETQYF; cdr3_nt: TGTGCCAGCAGGGGACTAGGATACCAAGAGACCCAGTACTTC
v_call: TRBV5-6; clone_size: -; j_call: TRBJ1-1; d_call: TRBD1; cdr3_aa: CASSLDRDTEAFF; cdr3_nt: TGTGCCAGCAGCCTGGACAGGGACACTGAAGCTTTCTTT
v_call: TRBV9; clone_size: -; j_call: TRBJ2-3; d_call: TRBD2; cdr3_aa: CASSVSTSGGFTDTQYF; cdr3_nt: TGTGCCAGCAGCGTATCGACTAGCGGGGGGTTCACAGATACGCAGTATTTT
v_call: TRBV5-4; clone_size: few; j_call: TRBJ1-1; d_call: -; cdr3_aa: CASSSRRGAGTEAFF; cdr3_nt: TGTGCCAGCAGCTCCCGGCGGGGGGCCGGCACTGAAGCTTTCTTT
v_call: TRBV18; clone_size: -; j_call: TRBJ2-1; d_call: TRBD2; cdr3_aa: CASSSLAEYYNEQFF; cdr3_nt: TGTGCCAGCTCATCACTAGCGGAGTACTACAATGAGCAGTTCTTC
v_call: TRBV4-1; clone_size: few; j_call: TRBJ2-7; d_call: TRBD1; cdr3_aa: CASSQRGQGVLSYEQYF; cdr3_nt: TGCGCCAGCAGCCAAAGGGGACAGGGGGTTCTCTCCTACGAGCAGTACTTC
v_call: TRBV7-3; clone_size: -; j_call: TRBJ2-5; d_call: -; cdr3_aa: CASSPGGGETQYF; cdr3_nt: TGTGCCAGCAGCCCCGGGGGTGGGGAGACCCAGTACTTC
v_call: TRBV30; clone_size: -; j_call: TRBJ2-1; d_call: TRBD2; cdr3_aa: CAWSPRDTRLAGTYNEQFF; cdr3_nt: TGTGCCTGGAGTCCTCGGGACACCAGACTAGCGGGAACCTACAATGAGCAGTTCTTC
v_call: TRBV18; clone_size: few; j_call: TRBJ1-1; d_call: -; cdr3_aa: CASSPAGRNTEAFF; cdr3_nt: TGTGCCAGCTCACCAGCAGGGCGGAACACTGAAGCTTTCTTT
v_call: TRBV28; clone_size: -; j_call: TRBJ2-5; d_call: TRBD2; cdr3_aa: CASSIGLAGQETQYF; cdr3_nt: TGTGCCAGCAGCATAGGACTAGCGGGACAAGAGACCCAGTACTTC
v_call: TRBV30; clone_size: -; j_call: TRBJ2-1; d_call: TRBD1; cdr3_aa: CAWSSQGDNEQFF; cdr3_nt: TGTGCCTGGAGTAGTCAGGGGGACAATGAGCAGTTCTTC
v_call: TRBV11-2; clone_size: -; j_call: TRBJ2-7; d_call: TRBD2; cdr3_aa: CASSLVAGGLYEQYF; cdr3_nt: TGTGCCAGCAGCTTAGTGGCGGGAGGTTTATACGAGCAGTACTTC
v_call: TRBV6-5; clone_size: few; j_call: TRBJ2-7; d_call: TRBD1; cdr3_aa: CASSYSDGQGKYEQYF; cdr3_nt: TGTGCCAGCAGTTACTCGGACGGACAGGGGAAATACGAGCAGTACTTC
v_call: TRBV2; clone_size: -; j_call: TRBJ1-5; d_call: -; cdr3_aa: CASSEPGRRNQPQHF; cdr3_nt: TGTGCCAGCAGTGAGCCAGGGCGTCGCAATCAGCCCCAGCATTTT
v_call: TRBV6-1; clone_size: -; j_call: TRBJ2-1; d_call: -; cdr3_aa: CASSAQGWESYNEQFF; cdr3_nt: TGTGCCAGCAGTGCTCAGGGGTGGGAGTCCTACAATGAGCAGTTCTTC
v_call: TRBV18; clone_size: -; j_call: TRBJ1-4; d_call: TRBD1; cdr3_aa: CASSPLTGELEKLFF; cdr3_nt: TGTGCCAGCTCACCTTTGACAGGGGAACTAGAAAAACTGTTTTTT
v_call: TRBV4-2; clone_size: -; j_call: TRBJ2-7; d_call: TRBD1; cdr3_aa: CASSRTGTGGSEQYF; cdr3_nt: TGTGCCAGCAGCCGAACCGGGACAGGGGGCTCCGAGCAGTACTTC